Below are 14 T cell receptor beta chains sequenced from a single sample in a study of blood T cells in healthy people across ages. A sample-barcoded 5' primer and a J-beta primer mix were used in a second PCR of about 6 to 12 cycles. Each CDR3 protein is one row after TCRdb ran MiXCR on the 5' RACE reads. The table records roughly 1,500,000 distinct CDR3 sequences, roughly 32% of them present only once. Sequenced: blood. The receptors stem from a woman aged 25 to 39 in good health.

A few counts support this clonotype. The chain joins TRBV6-1 to TRBJ2-5, with 9 bases lining up with TRBD2. The CDR3 is 16 residues long. Germline V gives CDR1 MNHNS, CDR2 SASEGT. V lost 3 bases to trimming and J lost 4 bases; unmatched junction nucleotides: 9. CDR3 amino acids: CASSDGAGGLGETQYF. DNA for the CDR3: TGTGCCAGCAGTGACGGAGCGGGGGGACTGGGAGAGACCCAGTACTTC.

The chain carries TRBV7-6 and TRBJ2-2; D is possibly TRBD2 (6 bases). The germline V and J ends were trimmed by 3 bases and 0 bases, with 14 bases remaining between them. This CDR3 comprises 17 residues. Per germline, CDR1 SGHVS and CDR2 FNYEAQ. The CDR3 nucleotides are TGTGCCAGCAGCTTCTACACCGGGACTTCGAACACCGGGGAGCTGTTTTTT. Its protein product is CASSFYTGTSNTGELFF.

This sequence joins TRBV5-1 and TRBJ2-1; 8 bases are shared with TRBD2. The germline V gene encodes CDR1 SGHRS and CDR2 YFSETQ. CDR3 size: 15 residues. J was trimmed by 4 bases and V by 5 bases; bases with no gene match: 8. The CDR3 coding sequence is TGCGCCAGCAGTAAAGGCGGGGGGAGTTACAATGAGCAGTTCTTC. Translated: CASSKGGGSYNEQFF.

This clonotype was recorded a few times. The chain couples TRBV14 to TRBJ2-3; TRBD2 is a possible D gene (5 bases). Trimming removed 4 bases at V and 4 bases at J, with 24 bases between. The CDR3 is made up of 18 amino acids. Germline loops: CDR1 SGHDN, CDR2 FVKESK. In nucleotides, the CDR3 is TGTGCCAGCAGCCCCTTCGAACTAGGAGCGTTCTTGCCAGATACGCAGTATTTT. This codes for CASSPFELGAFLPDTQYF.

This clonotype was observed a few times. The CDR3 region has the DNA TGTGCCAGCAGCCAAGATTGGTGGGGGTCGGAGACCCAGTACTTC. This gives the protein CASSQDWWGSETQYF. The chain uses TRBV4-2 and TRBJ2-5; possibly TRBD1 or TRBD2 for D (5 bases each). Germline V gene data show CDR1 as LGHNA and CDR2 as YNFKEQ. Trimming stripped 0 bases from V and 5 bases from J, with 13 bases between. The CDR3 sequence is 15 residues long.

This clonotype was seen only once. This chain links TRBV11-2 with TRBJ1-1; perhaps TRBD1 as D (5 bases). This CDR3 is 15 amino acids long. Germline V gives CDR1 SGHAT, CDR2 FQNNGV. Trimming stripped 3 bases from V and 5 bases from J, with 16 bases between. CDR3 protein: CASSFEGNPGTEAFF. DNA for the CDR3: TGTGCCAGCAGCTTTGAGGGGAATCCCGGGACTGAAGCTTTCTTT. Looking up the rest from reference TRBV11-2 and TRBJ1-1 gives the full variable domain: EAGVAQSPRYKIIEKRQSVAFWCNPISGHATLYWYQQILGQGPKLLIQFQNNGVVDDSQLPKDRFSAERLKGVDSTLKIQPAKLEDSAVYLCASSFEGNPGTEAFFGQGTRLTVV.

At least ten counts were recorded for this clonotype. The J gene is TRBJ2-7, the V gene TRBV29-1; TRBD1 matches at 9 bases. V trimming: 7 bases; J trimming: 1 base; junction bases outside the gene matches: 5. Germline V gene lookup returns CDR1 SQVTM and CDR2 ANQGSEA. The CDR3 totals 13 residues. The CDR3 DNA is TGCAGCGGCCGGACAGGGGATTCCTACGAGCAGTACTTC. Its translation is CSGRTGDSYEQYF.

The V call is TRBV6-5, the J call TRBJ1-6; no reliable D call. Germline CDR1 reads MNHEY; CDR2 reads SVGAGI. The CDR3 has 12 residues. The ends were cut back, 6 bases at V and 11 bases at J, with 11 bases in the middle. The CDR3 spells CASSSGGAPLHF. CDR3 DNA: TGTGCCAGCAGCTCGGGAGGAGCACCCCTCCACTTT.

The chain uses TRBV9 and TRBJ2-6, with D unresolved. The CDR3 sequence is 18 residues long. Trimming left V 3 bases short and J 0 bases short, with 16 bases between. Germline V lookup: CDR1 SGDLS, CDR2 YYNGEE. The CDR3 is CASSAHGQVLSGANVLTF. CDR3 in DNA: TGTGCCAGCAGCGCCCACGGTCAGGTACTCTCTGGGGCCAACGTCCTGACTTTC. The complete variable domain, with remaining parts taken from reference TRBV9 and TRBJ2-6, reads DSGVTQTPKHLITATGQRVTLRCSPRSGDLSVYWYQQSLDQGLQFLIQYYNGEERAKGNILERFSAQQFPDLHSELNLSSLELGDSALYFCASSAHGQVLSGANVLTFGAGSRLTVL.

This chain links TRBV4-1 with TRBJ2-1; no reliable D call. The germline CDR1 and CDR2 sequences are MGHRA and YSYEKL. The CDR3 is 17 amino acids. V lost 5 bases to trimming and J lost 3 bases, with 20 bases between them. CDR3 DNA sequence: TGCGCCAGCAGCGAACGAACCGGAAGTTATTACTACAATGAGCAGTTCTTC. Protein: CASSERTGSYYYNEQFF.

This clonotype was observed many times. This chain joins TRBV10-3 and TRBJ2-5; D unclear. Germline CDR1 is ENHRY and CDR2 is SYGVKD. Trimming removed 3 bases from V and 5 bases from J, with 16 bases in between. This CDR3 is 15 amino acids long. CDR3 region: CAISDPTLPGETQYF. The CDR3 nucleotides are TGTGCCATCAGTGACCCGACACTCCCCGGCGAGACCCAGTACTTC.

This clonotype was seen more than once but under ten times. The chain combines TRBV25-1 with TRBJ2-7; a possible D gene is TRBD2 (7 bases). The CDR3 contains 14 residues. Looked up from germline, CDR1 is MGHDK and CDR2 is SYGVNS. Deletions cut 4 bases from V and 2 bases from J, with 12 bases between. In nucleotides, the CDR3 is TGTGCCAGCAGTGCGGGGGGCAAAACCTACGAGCAGTACTTC. It specifies CASSAGGKTYEQYF.

This clonotype was detected only a few times. This chain joins TRBV7-3 and TRBJ2-2; TRBD1 or TRBD2 may be the D gene (5 bases each). Deletions cut 4 bases from V and 2 bases from J, with 11 bases between. The V gene's germline CDR1 is SGHTA and CDR2 FQGTGA. The CDR3 sequence is 15 residues long. DNA of the CDR3: TGTGCCAGCAGCTCGGGACGGAGCAACACCGGGGAGCTGTTTTTT. This codes for CASSSGRSNTGELFF.

The CDR3 loop reads CSVGSVTGEFTDTQYF. The CDR3 DNA is TGCAGCGTTGGAAGTGTAACGGGAGAGTTCACAGATACGCAGTATTTT. The chain carries TRBV29-1 and TRBJ2-3, with a tentative D call TRBD2 (6 bases). The CDR3 totals 16 residues. Trimming left V 4 bases short and J 2 bases short, with 19 bases between. Germline values: CDR1 SQVTM, CDR2 ANQGSEA.